This is a list of T cell receptor beta chains from one sample in a study of technical replicates of blood from a handful of donors. Using immunoSEQ multiplex PCR, the repertoire was profiled, and TCRdb retains in-frame clones only, with some absent. The data contain 81,000 or so clones, about 97% of them singletons. Sequencing was performed on T cells isolated from PBMCs. These receptor sequences come from a human donor in good health. CDR3s include the opening cysteine and the closing phenylalanine or tryptophan. D genes are given only for firm matches. Clone size is given for some rows only: seen once, a few or many times, or a class if the clone is expanded.

v_call	d_call	j_call	clone_size	cdr3_nt	cdr3_aa
TRBV7-9	TRBD1	TRBJ1-6	.	TGTGCCAGCAGCTCCACCCGGACAGGGGAAAAACTAGGGTCACCCCTCCACTTT	CASSSTRTGEKLGSPLHF
TRBV4-2	.	TRBJ2-7	.	TGTGCCAGCAGCCAAGAAAAGTCCGGGTCTGGATACGAGCAGTACTTC	CASSQEKSGSGYEQYF
TRBV5-4	TRBD2	TRBJ2-7	.	TGTGCCAGCAGCAAGGGACTAGTCGTCTCCTACGAGCAGTACTTC	CASSKGLVVSYEQYF
TRBV7-9	TRBD1	TRBJ1-1	.	TGTGCCAGCAGCTCACAGGGGAGGAGCACTGAAGCTTTCTTT	CASSSQGRSTEAFF
TRBV29-1	.	TRBJ1-1	.	TGCAGCGTTGAAGGTACGGGGGGCAATGAAGCTTTCTTT	CSVEGTGGNEAFF
TRBV6-1	TRBD1	TRBJ2-2	.	TGTGCCAGCAGTCTGGGACAGCAGAACACCGGGGAGCTGTTTTTT	CASSLGQQNTGELFF
TRBV19	TRBD1	TRBJ1-1	.	TGTGCCAGTAGTTTGGCGACAGGGCTGGCAAGGGAAGCTTTCTTT	CASSLATGLAREAFF
TRBV7-2	TRBD2	TRBJ2-1	.	TGTGCCAGCAGCCCCCGACTAGCGGGAGGGCCGAGGCAGTTCTTC	CASSPRLAGGPRQFF
TRBV4-2	TRBD2	TRBJ2-5	.	TGTGCCAGCAGCCAACATATTAGCGGGGAGGCAGAGACCCAGTACTTC	CASSQHISGEAETQYF
TRBV30	.	TRBJ1-1	.	TGTGCCTGGAGTCTCTCCGGCGGCACTGAAGCTTTCTTT	CAWSLSGGTEAFF
TRBV29-1	TRBD1	TRBJ1-1	.	TGCAGCGTTGCAATGGGACAGCACACTGAAGCTTTCTTT	CSVAMGQHTEAFF
TRBV28	.	TRBJ1-5	.	TGTGCCAGCAGTTCCGATCAGCCCCAGCATTTT	CASSSDQPQHF
TRBV11-3	TRBD2	TRBJ2-1	.	TGTGCCAGCAGCTTATCTAGACTAGCGGTGGATGAGCAGTTCTTC	CASSLSRLAVDEQFF
TRBV5-1	TRBD1	TRBJ1-2	.	TGCGCCAGCAGCCGAACCGGGACAGGGTTACAATCTAACTATGGCTACACCTTC	CASSRTGTGLQSNYGYTF
TRBV13	TRBD2	TRBJ2-1	.	TGTGCCAGCAGCCCGCAGGGGACTAGAGGTATCTACAATGAGCAGTTCTTC	CASSPQGTRGIYNEQFF
TRBV5-4	.	TRBJ1-2	.	TGTGCCAGCAGCTCCGGGACACCGAACATCTATGGCTACACCTTC	CASSSGTPNIYGYTF
TRBV5-1	TRBD1	TRBJ2-7	once	TGCGCCAGCAGCTCGGGACAGGGCGGGTCCTACGAGCAGTACTTC	CASSSGQGGSYEQYF
TRBV7-2	.	TRBJ2-7	.	TGTGCCAGCAGCTTAGGCCCAGGGGCCTACGAGCAGTACTTC	CASSLGPGAYEQYF
TRBV15	.	TRBJ1-3	.	TGTGCCACCAGCAGAGATCCAGCAGGGGCTGGAAACACCATATATTTT	CATSRDPAGAGNTIYF
TRBV4-1	TRBD2	TRBJ2-2	.	TGCGCCAGCAGTCTCCGACTAGCGGGAGGCACCGGGGAGCTGTTTTTT	CASSLRLAGGTGELFF
TRBV6-5	.	TRBJ2-7	.	TGTGCCAGCAGAACACCTGGGGGGAACGAGCAGTACTTC	CASRTPGGNEQYF
TRBV11-2	.	TRBJ1-6	once	TGTGCCAGCAGCCCCATCGGGGGAATGGATTCACCCCTCCACTTT	CASSPIGGMDSPLHF
TRBV6-1	TRBD1	TRBJ1-2	.	TGTGCCAGCAGTACCCAGACAGGGTTAGGTGGCTACACCTTC	CASSTQTGLGGYTF
TRBV5-1	.	TRBJ2-7	.	TGCGCCAGCAGCTTTCGGGAGGGGGCGGTCTACGAGCAGTACTTC	CASSFREGAVYEQYF
TRBV7-9	.	TRBJ2-1	once	TGTGCCAGCAGCCCTCTAATCGGGAGAGGGACCAACAATGAGCAGTTCTTC	CASSPLIGRGTNNEQFF
TRBV19	.	TRBJ2-3	.	TGTGCCAGTACCCTAGGAGCCGGGGTCACAGATACGCAGTATTTT	CASTLGAGVTDTQYF
TRBV5-5	.	TRBJ2-2	.	TGTGCCAGCAGCGATCAGGGGACCCCGAACACCGGGGAGCTGTTTTTT	CASSDQGTPNTGELFF
TRBV5-1	TRBD2	TRBJ2-1	.	TGCGCCAGCAGCCCCGGGGGGGTCAATGAGCAGTTCTTC	CASSPGGVNEQFF
TRBV11-2	TRBD1	TRBJ2-7	.	TGTGCCAGCAGCTTAGATGGGACAGACCCCTACGAGCAGTACTTC	CASSLDGTDPYEQYF
TRBV7-2	.	TRBJ1-5	.	TGTGCCAGCAGCTTAGAGTCAGGATTAAATCAGCCCCAGCATTTT	CASSLESGLNQPQHF
TRBV29-1	TRBD1	TRBJ2-1	.	TGCAGCGTGGGGCCCGGGACAGGGTCCCTCTTCTCCTACAATGAGCAGTTCTTC	CSVGPGTGSLFSYNEQFF
TRBV10-3	TRBD1	TRBJ1-5	.	TGTGCCATCAGGGGACAGGAGAATCAGCCCCAGCATTTT	CAIRGQENQPQHF
TRBV10-1	TRBD2	TRBJ2-5	.	TGCGCCGGCTCGATGGCTAGCGGGGACCAAGAGACCCAGTACTTC	CAGSMASGDQETQYF
TRBV7-6	TRBD2	TRBJ2-7	.	TGTGCCAGTACTCCGGGACTAGGGGACGAGCAGTACTTC	CASTPGLGDEQYF
TRBV9	.	TRBJ1-1	.	TGTGCCAGCAGCGGAAGAGTTACAGGGTTGAACACTGAAGCTTTCTTT	CASSGRVTGLNTEAFF
TRBV2	.	TRBJ2-3	.	TGTGCCAGCATGGACAACACAGATACGCAGTATTTT	CASMDNTDTQYF
TRBV11-2	TRBD2	TRBJ2-1	.	TGTGCCAGCAGCTTAGGGGTCGGTAGCGGGGGGGTATATGAGCAGTTCTTC	CASSLGVGSGGVYEQFF
TRBV9	TRBD2	TRBJ2-1	once	TGTGCCAGCAGCCTGGGGGGGTCAACTTTTTACAATGAGCAGTTCTTC	CASSLGGSTFYNEQFF
TRBV7-6	.	TRBJ1-1	.	TGTGCCAGCAGCCCCAATTTGAGACCGACAGGAGAGAACACTGAAGCTTTCTTT	CASSPNLRPTGENTEAFF
TRBV6-1	.	TRBJ1-1	.	TGTGCCAGCAGCCCACAGGAATCTGACACTGAAGCTTTCTTT	CASSPQESDTEAFF
TRBV4-2	.	TRBJ1-1	.	TGTGCCAGCAGCCAAGGGAGGGTTGGCACTGAAGCTTTCTTT	CASSQGRVGTEAFF
TRBV7-9	TRBD1	TRBJ1-1	.	TGTGCCAGCAGCACCGGACAGGGGGGTGCTTTCTTT	CASSTGQGGAFF
TRBV6-6	.	TRBJ2-7	once	TGTGCCAGCAGTTTTGGTCAGGAACGGGGCTACGAGCAGTACTTC	CASSFGQERGYEQYF
TRBV5-6	TRBD1	TRBJ1-1	.	TGTGCCAGCAGCTCCCTGGGCGGGACAGAGAACCTGAACACTGAAGCTTTCTTT	CASSSLGGTENLNTEAFF
TRBV4-1	TRBD2	TRBJ2-7	once	TGCGCCAGCAGCCAAGGGGCACTAGCGGGAATGTACGAGCAGTACTTC	CASSQGALAGMYEQYF
TRBV7-9	TRBD1	TRBJ2-7	.	TGTGCCAGCAGCTTAGCGGGATCAGGGACAGGATATTCCTACGAGCAGTACTTC	CASSLAGSGTGYSYEQYF
TRBV7-8	.	TRBJ1-2	.	TGTGCCAGCAGCTTGTGGGGCATGAACTATGGCTACACCTTC	CASSLWGMNYGYTF